This paragraph reports one T cell receptor beta chain. Time point here: baseline, week 1 (first vaccination visit). Treatment reported: pre-vaccination baseline after standard-of-care therapy. New WHO grade 3 or 4 astrocytomas that were IDH1-mutant and ATRX-lost had been found in donors. This CDR3 has 14 residues. CDR1 is MNHNS, CDR2 SASEGT, per germline. V was cut by 5 bases and J by 4 bases, with 12 bases left in between. Method: immunoSEQ multiplex PCR; TCRdb's copy keeps in-frame clones and lacks some. The sample includes 25,000 to 35,000 clones, around 79% of them seen just once. The data were obtained in a study of a mutant IDH1 vaccine in newly diagnosed glioma. Across the study: Antecedent treatment encompassed radiotherapy, temozolomide, or their combination; the majority received both.

The chain is built from TRBV6-1 and TRBJ1-5, with a tentative D call TRBD1 (5 bases). The receptor comes from a man between 25 and 39 years old with glioma. This specimen consisted of PBMCs, obtained from a glioma patient treated with radiotherapy, temozolomide or both. The CDR3, as DNA: TGTGCCAGCAGTTTGGGGGAGTGGAATCAGCCCCAGCATTTT. Encoded protein: CASSLGEWNQPQHF.